Listed below are T cell receptor beta chains from one sample, sequenced in a study of blood T cell repertoires in COVID-19. Libraries were prepared by immunoSEQ multiplex PCR; TCRdb keeps only in-frame clonotypes and omits some of them. The repertoire holds hundreds of thousands of clones, with about 84% as singletons. The sample was PBMCs or T cells enriched from blood (not recorded which). These TCRs come from a young man with acute COVID-19. Each CDR3 is given with its conserved first and last residue. D genes are given only for firm matches. Size tells how often a clone was seen (once, few, many) or the class of an expanded clone, and some rows leave it out.

>TRBD2|-|TRBJ2-1|TRBV7-6
TGTGCCAGCAGCTCTAGCGGGGGGAATCTCAATGAGCAGTTCTTC
CASSSSGGNLNEQFF
>TRBD1|-|TRBJ2-7|TRBV27
TGTGCCAGCAGCCTGACAGGGGTCTCCTACGAGCAGTACTTC
CASSLTGVSYEQYF
>-|-|TRBJ2-2|TRBV5-1
TGCGCCAGCAGCTTCGAGACAGTCACCGGGGAGCTGTTTTTT
CASSFETVTGELFF
>TRBD1|-|TRBJ2-7|TRBV4-1
TGCGCCAGCAGCCGGACAGGAGACTACGAGCAGTACTTC
CASSRTGDYEQYF
>-|few|TRBJ1-5|TRBV2
TGTGCCAGCAGTCCAGGACTGAGCAGCAATCAGCCCCAGCATTTT
CASSPGLSSNQPQHF
>TRBD1|-|TRBJ2-1|TRBV19
TGTGCCACCAGGTGGGACAGGGCCACCAATGAGCAGTTCTTC
CATRWDRATNEQFF
>-|-|TRBJ2-2|TRBV24-1
TGTGCCACCAGTGACCCAGGGTTTGCGGAGCTGTTTTTT
CATSDPGFAELFF
>TRBD2|-|TRBJ2-1|TRBV19
TGTGCCAGTAGTCCAAGGAGCGGGGGGGCGAATGAGCAGTTCTTC
CASSPRSGGANEQFF
>-|-|TRBJ2-7|TRBV7-2
TGTGCCAGCGGCGGGGGCCAACGTACCTACGAGCAGTACTTC
CASGGGQRTYEQYF
>-|-|TRBJ1-5|TRBV4-1
TGCGCCAGCAGCCAAGGACAGAATAGCAATCAGCCCCAGCATTTT
CASSQGQNSNQPQHF
>TRBD2|-|TRBJ2-2|TRBV2
TGTGCCAGCAGGGCGGGACTAGCGGGTACCGGGGAGCTGTTTTTT
CASRAGLAGTGELFF
>TRBD1|-|TRBJ1-6|TRBV6-4
TGTGCCAGCAGTGACCCCCTGGCAGGGGGAAATTCCGATAATTCACCCCTCCACTTT
CASSDPLAGGNSDNSPLHF
>-|-|TRBJ2-7|TRBV4-2
TGTGCCAGCAGCCAAGATCGAAGTACTCCCTCCTACGAGCAGTACTTC
CASSQDRSTPSYEQYF